Below, 22 T cell receptor beta chains from the same sample are listed, as sequenced in a study of PD-1 blockade in classical Hodgkin lymphoma. Following autologous stem cell transplantation, relapse occurred in every patient, and exposure to brentuximab vedotin varied. Clones were read by immunoSEQ multiplex PCR, and TCRdb kept only the in-frame ones, dropping some. The sample carries tens of thousands of clones, over 60% recorded once. The sample consisted of peripheral blood mononuclear cells (PBMCs), taken before the second cycle of nivolumab. The receptors come from a human donor with classical Hodgkin lymphoma.

This clone was observed a handful of times. The chain is built from TRBV7-3 and TRBJ2-7; D is unresolved. V gave up 4 bases and J gave up 4 bases, with 11 bases separating them. From germline, CDR1 is SGHTA and CDR2 FQGTGA. CDR3 size: 13 residues. Here the CDR3 DNA reads TGTGCCAGCAGCTCGCAGCCGAATTACGAGCAGTACTTC. This codes for CASSSQPNYEQYF. The full variable domain, with the rest looked up from reference TRBV7-3 and TRBJ2-7, is GAGVSQTPSNKVTEKGKYVELRCDPISGHTALYWYRQSLGQGPEFLIYFQGTGAADDSGLPNDRFFAVRPEGSVSTLKIQRTERGDSAVYLCASSSQPNYEQYFGPGTRLTVT.

This clone has only one observation. The J gene is TRBJ2-5, the V gene TRBV19; no clear D. This CDR3 is built from 13 residues. The V gene's germline CDR1 is LNHDA and CDR2 SQIVND (reference sequence). The V gene lost 2 bases and the J gene lost 4 bases, with 8 bases spanning the gap. Here the CDR3 reads CASSIRRRETQYF. The CDR3 DNA follows: TGTGCCAGTAGTATAAGGCGGAGAGAGACCCAGTACTTC.

The V call is TRBV9, the J call TRBJ2-7; no definite D call. The germline V and J ends were trimmed by 3 bases and 0 bases, with 10 bases remaining between them. CDR3 length: 14 residues. Germline values: CDR1 SGDLS, CDR2 YYNGEE. The CDR3 region is CASSALPDSYEQYF. As DNA, the CDR3 is TGTGCCAGCAGCGCCCTTCCCGACTCCTACGAGCAGTACTTC. The variable domain in full, with the rest retrieved from reference TRBV9 and TRBJ2-7, is DSGVTQTPKHLITATGQRVTLRCSPRSGDLSVYWYQQSLDQGLQFLIQYYNGEERAKGNILERFSAQQFPDLHSELNLSSLELGDSALYFCASSALPDSYEQYFGPGTRLTVT.

This clone was seen a handful of times. The chain uses TRBV19 and TRBJ1-2; a weak D match, TRBD1 (5 bases). Trimming pared 7 bases from V and 8 bases from J, leaving 14 bases between. The germline CDR1 and CDR2 sequences are LNHDA and SQIVND (reference sequence). CDR3 length: 12 amino acids. CDR3 amino acids: CASKGRVDGYTF. CDR3 nucleotides: TGTGCCAGTAAGGGGCGGGTTGACGGCTACACCTTC.

A few counts support this clone. The chain couples TRBV14 to TRBJ2-2, with D perhaps TRBD2 (5 bases). Trimming took 0 bases from V and 2 from J, leaving 16 bases between them. Germline V gives CDR1 SGHDN, CDR2 FVKESK. The CDR3 sequence is 18 residues long. CDR3 nucleotide sequence: TGTGCCAGCAGCCAAGATAGGAGGACTTATCTAAACACCGGGGAGCTGTTTTTT. Its protein is CASSQDRRTYLNTGELFF.

The chain recombines TRBV7-6 with TRBJ2-2, with D possibly matching TRBD2 (6 bases). CDR3 length: 17 residues. Deletions cut 5 bases from V and 1 base from J, with 17 bases between. The germline CDR1 and CDR2 sequences are SGHVS and FNYEAQ. The CDR3 is CASSATRDPENTGELFF. The CDR3 DNA sequence: TGTGCCAGCAGCGCGACGCGGGACCCGGAGAACACCGGGGAGCTGTTTTTT.

The rearrangement links TRBV7-3 to TRBJ1-1; 7 bases fit TRBD1. The V segment lost 5 bases and the J segment 1 base; nucleotides outside the gene matches: 7. This CDR3 contains 15 residues. Germline V CDR1 and CDR2: SGHTA, FQGTGA. Here the CDR3 DNA reads TGTGCCAGCAGCATAGCCGGGACAGAGAACACTGAAGCTTTCTTT. It is translated as CASSIAGTENTEAFF. The full variable domain, in which reference TRBV7-3 and TRBJ1-1 provide the parts outside the CDR3, is GAGVSQTPSNKVTEKGKYVELRCDPISGHTALYWYRQSLGQGPEFLIYFQGTGAADDSGLPNDRFFAVRPEGSVSTLKIQRTERGDSAVYLCASSIAGTENTEAFFGQGTRLTVV.

This clone was detected once. The J gene is TRBJ2-1, the V gene TRBV2; 10 bases align to TRBD2. This CDR3 is 14 amino acids long. Germline V gene data show CDR1 as SNHLY and CDR2 as FYNNEI. J was trimmed by 4 bases and V by 8 bases; bases with no gene match: 5. This chain's CDR3 is CASRAGGEYNEQFF. The DNA for the CDR3 is TGTGCCAGCCGAGCGGGAGGGGAGTACAATGAGCAGTTCTTC.

In this sample, this clone turned up a few times. In DNA form, the CDR3 reads TGTGCCAGCAGCTTGGCCAAAAACATTCAGTACTTC. Translation gives CASSLAKNIQYF. The rearrangement uses TRBV7-9 and TRBJ2-4; D uncertain. The germline V gene has CDR1 SEHNR and CDR2 FQNEAQ (reference sequence). Trimming cost V 3 bases and J 1 base, with 1 base left between them. This CDR3 has 12 amino acids.

The chain joins TRBV6-5 to TRBJ1-1; no clear D gene. CDR1 MNHEY and CDR2 SVGAGI come from the germline V gene. This CDR3 spans 14 amino acids. V shed 6 bases and J shed 1 base, with 12 bases lying between them. Here the CDR3 reads CASRRPATNTEAFF. In DNA form, the CDR3 reads TGTGCCAGCAGGAGACCGGCCACGAACACTGAAGCTTTCTTT.

This clone was counted only a few times. V gene TRBV7-2 combines with J gene TRBJ2-5, with 9 nucleotides matching TRBD2. Germline V lookup: CDR1 SGHTA, CDR2 FQGNSA. The CDR3 consists of 15 residues. Trimming at V came to 1 base and at J to 4 bases, leaving 4 bases not matched to a gene. The CDR3 region has the DNA TGTGCCAGCAGCTTAGGAGCGGGAGGAGGAGAGACCCAGTACTTC. Protein sequence: CASSLGAGGGETQYF.

This clone has more than one count but fewer than ten. J is TRBJ2-7 and V is TRBV7-2; possible D gene TRBD2, 6 bases. This CDR3 spans 13 amino acids. The V and J ends lost 5 bases and 3 bases respectively, with 11 bases between them. Germline assignment: CDR1 SGHTA and CDR2 FQGNSA. CDR3: CASSGGTDYEQYF. DNA for the CDR3: TGTGCCAGCAGCGGAGGGACGGACTACGAGCAGTACTTC.

CDR3: CASSPLPGQGPGEQYF. DNA for the CDR3: TGTGCCAGCTCACCCCTCCCGGGACAGGGGCCGGGGGAGCAGTACTTC. The chain has TRBV18 and TRBJ2-7; 10 bases align to TRBD1. The germline gives CDR1 KGHSH, CDR2 LQKENI. The CDR3 extends over 16 amino acids. The ends lost 3 bases at V and 7 bases at J; junction bases unmatched: 12.

V gene TRBV12-5 combines with J gene TRBJ1-1; 8 nucleotides align to TRBD1. The CDR3 covers 17 residues. CDR1 and CDR2 from the germline V gene are LGHNT and FRNRAP. After removal of 3 bases from V and 0 bases from J, the junction contained 9 bases not matched to a gene. The CDR3 protein is CASGFETGVGMNTEAFF. CDR3 sequence (DNA): TGTGCTAGTGGTTTCGAGACAGGGGTTGGGATGAACACTGAAGCTTTCTTT.

The V call is TRBV27, the J call TRBJ2-1, with a weak D call TRBD1 (6 bases). Trimming took 2 bases from V and 0 from J, leaving 11 bases between them. The CDR3 totals 16 residues. Looked up from germline, CDR1 is MNHEY and CDR2 is SMNVEV (reference sequence). CDR3: CASSLGTFSSYNEQFF. CDR3 DNA: TGTGCCAGCAGTTTAGGGACATTTAGCTCCTACAATGAGCAGTTCTTC.

The table lists this clone with a count of one. The chain has TRBV7-9 and TRBJ1-1; 7 nucleotides agree with TRBD1. Germline CDR1 reads SEHNR; CDR2 reads FQNEAQ (reference sequence). This CDR3 comprises 12 residues. V was clipped by 8 bases and J by 8 bases; unmatched bases: 8. DNA of the CDR3: TGTGCCAGCCCCCCGTCGACAGGGGAAGCTTTCTTT. Residues: CASPPSTGEAFF. The variable domain in full, with the rest retrieved from reference TRBV7-9 and TRBJ1-1, is DTGVSQNPRHKITKRGQNVTFRCDPISEHNRLYWYRQTLGQGPEFLTYFQNEAQLEKSRLLSDRFSAERPKGSFSTLEIQRTEQGDSAMYLCASPPSTGEAFFGQGTRLTVV.

This chain uses TRBV13 with TRBJ2-4, with a tentative D call TRBD2 (6 bases). Germline V CDR1 and CDR2: PRHDT, FYEKMQ (reference sequence). The CDR3 is 17 residues long. Trimming took off 1 base at V and 2 bases at J, with 15 bases between the two ends. The DNA of the CDR3 is TGTGCCAGCAGCTTAGTCGGAGGGAGTGTGACCAAAAACATTCAGTACTTC. Encoded protein: CASSLVGGSVTKNIQYF.

This chain uses TRBV6-5 with TRBJ2-7, with D hard to call. CDR1 and CDR2 from the germline V gene are MNHEY and SVGAGI. This CDR3 is built from 13 residues. V lost 0 bases and J 4 bases, leaving 7 bases between the germline ends. The CDR3 loop reads CASSYSAMYEQYF. The CDR3 DNA reads as TGTGCCAGCAGTTACTCGGCCATGTACGAGCAGTACTTC.

V and J are TRBV30 and TRBJ2-7; weak D call: TRBD1 (6 bases). CDR1 is GTSNPN and CDR2 is SVGIG in the germline V gene (reference sequence). This CDR3 is built from 12 residues. Trimming removed 2 bases at V and 3 bases at J, with 8 bases between. The CDR3 DNA is TGTGCCTGGAGTCCAGGGGTCTACGAGCAGTACTTC. Its translation is CAWSPGVYEQYF.

The rearrangement uses TRBV27 and TRBJ1-2; 7 bases map to TRBD1. Germline trimming cut 5 bases from V and 5 bases from J; bases unmatched to any gene: 14. Germline values: CDR1 MNHEY, CDR2 SMNVEV (reference sequence). The CDR3 covers 16 residues. CDR3 sequence: CASSTAQGGLVYGYTF. The CDR3 nucleotides are TGTGCCAGCAGTACTGCGCAGGGGGGTCTGGTTTATGGCTACACCTTC.

This chain joins TRBV5-1 and TRBJ2-3; D is unclear. Per the germline V gene, CDR1 is SGHRS and CDR2 is YFSETQ. V gave up 1 base and J gave up 5 bases, with 14 bases separating them. This CDR3 contains 15 residues. The CDR3 loop reads CASSLRAGVGDTQYF. The CDR3 DNA is TGCGCCAGCAGCTTGCGGGCAGGTGTGGGAGATACGCAGTATTTT.

This chain joins TRBV7-9 and TRBJ2-5; D may match TRBD1 or TRBD2 (5 bases each). Germline assignment: CDR1 SEHNR and CDR2 FQNEAQ (reference sequence). Deletions cut 3 bases from V and 5 bases from J, with 13 bases between. There are 14 residues in the CDR3. The CDR3 region has the DNA TGTGCCAGCAGCTTCCAGGGACGAGGGGAGACCCAGTACTTC. It is translated as CASSFQGRGETQYF.